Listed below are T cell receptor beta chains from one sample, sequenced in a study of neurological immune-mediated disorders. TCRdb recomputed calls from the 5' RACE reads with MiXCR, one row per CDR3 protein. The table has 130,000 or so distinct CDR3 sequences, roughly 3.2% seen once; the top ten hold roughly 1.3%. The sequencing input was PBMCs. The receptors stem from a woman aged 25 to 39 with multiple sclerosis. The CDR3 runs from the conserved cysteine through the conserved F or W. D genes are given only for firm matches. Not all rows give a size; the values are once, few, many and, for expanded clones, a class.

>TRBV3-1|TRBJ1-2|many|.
TGTGCCAGCAGCCCCCGCGGGGCCCGATTATGGGGCTACACCTTC
CASSPRGARLWGYTF
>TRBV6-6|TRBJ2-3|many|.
TGTGCCAGCAGTTACTCGGAGGGGACGCCGGAGTATTTT
CASSYSEGTPEYF
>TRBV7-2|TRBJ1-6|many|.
TGTGCCAGCAGCCCCAGTGACACGTATAATTCACCCCTCCACTTT
CASSPSDTYNSPLHF
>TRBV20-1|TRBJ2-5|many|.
TGCAGTGCTAGTAGCGAGAGTGAGACCCAGTACTTC
CSASSESETQYF
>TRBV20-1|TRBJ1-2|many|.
TGCAGTGCTAGAGATCGGGACTCCTATGGCTACACCTTC
CSARDRDSYGYTF
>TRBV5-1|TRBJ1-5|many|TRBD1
TGCGCCAGCAGCTTGACAGGGGGTCAGCCCCAGCATTTT
CASSLTGGQPQHF
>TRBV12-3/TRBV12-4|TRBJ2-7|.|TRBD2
TGTGCCAGCAGTTTATGGACTAGCAGCTACGAGCAGTACTTC
CASSLWTSSYEQYF
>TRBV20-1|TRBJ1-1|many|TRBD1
TGCAGTGCTAGAGACTTCAGGGGGTCGAACACTGAAGCTTTCTTT
CSARDFRGSNTEAFF
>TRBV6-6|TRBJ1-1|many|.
TGTGCCAGCAGTTACTCACGCATGAACACTGAAGCTTTCTTT
CASSYSRMNTEAFF
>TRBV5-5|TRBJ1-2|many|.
TGTGCCAGCAGCTTGGACTCTGGCTACACCTTC
CASSLDSGYTF
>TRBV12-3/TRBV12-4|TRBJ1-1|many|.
TGTGCCAGCTCTTTCAAATTCCGGGCCGCAGTGACTGAAGCTTTCTTT
CASSFKFRAAVTEAFF
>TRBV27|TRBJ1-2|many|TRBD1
TGTGCCAGCAGACCCGGACAGGGGGTCGGCTATGGCTACACCTTC
CASRPGQGVGYGYTF
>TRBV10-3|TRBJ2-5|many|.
TGTGCCATCAGTGAGTCGGGGGCCGCGGTCCAAGAGACCCAGTACTTC
CAISESGAAVQETQYF
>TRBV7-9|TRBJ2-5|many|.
TGTGCCAGCAGCCCGGTCGGAGGAGAGACCCAGTACTTC
CASSPVGGETQYF
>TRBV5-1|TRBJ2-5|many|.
TGCGCCAGCAGCTCGTCGCCTGGGGGGCTGGAGACCCAGTACTTC
CASSSSPGGLETQYF
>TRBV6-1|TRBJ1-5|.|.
TGTGCCAGCAGTGAACAGGACTATAGCAATCAGCCCCAGCATTTT
CASSEQDYSNQPQHF
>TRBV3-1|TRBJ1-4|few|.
TGTGCCAGCAGCCGAAAGACGGAGACAGCCTATGTTAAACTGTTTTTT
CASSRKTETAYVKLFF
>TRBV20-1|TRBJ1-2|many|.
TGCAGTGCTAGAGATCGCTCTCCCCCGTCAAGCAATAACTATGGCTACACCTTC
CSARDRSPPSSNNYGYTF
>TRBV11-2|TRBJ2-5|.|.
TGTGCCAGCAGCTTAGATCGCACCACGGAGACCCAGTACTTC
CASSLDRTTETQYF
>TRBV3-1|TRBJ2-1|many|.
TGTGCCAGCAGCCTAACACAGGGTGAGCAGTTCTTC
CASSLTQGEQFF
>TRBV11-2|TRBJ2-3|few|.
TGTGCCAGCAGCGAACCGGGACGGACAGATACGCAGTATTTT
CASSEPGRTDTQYF
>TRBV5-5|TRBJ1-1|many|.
TGTGCCAGCAGCTTACACCTCGAGAACACTGAAGCTTTCTTT
CASSLHLENTEAFF
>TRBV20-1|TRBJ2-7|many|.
TGCAGTGCTAGTTTCTCAGGGCGGCTCGACGAGCAGTACTTC
CSASFSGRLDEQYF
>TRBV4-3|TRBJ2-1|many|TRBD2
TGCGCCAGCAGCCAAGATCAGGGACTAGCTGGAAGCAATGAGCAGTTCTTC
CASSQDQGLAGSNEQFF
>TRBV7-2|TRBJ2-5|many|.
TGTGCCAGCTCCTCTAGGGGGGTAGAGACCCAGTACTTC
CASSSRGVETQYF
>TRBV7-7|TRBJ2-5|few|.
TGTGCCAGCAGCTTAGCGGCTTGGGAGACCCAGTACTTC
CASSLAAWETQYF
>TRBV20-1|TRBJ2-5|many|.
TGCAGTGCCACAAAATCCCGGGCCTTGAAAGAGACCCAGTACTTC
CSATKSRALKETQYF
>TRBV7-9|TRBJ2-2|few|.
TGTGCCAGCAGCTTACAAGGTCAGGCCACCGGGGAGCTGTTTTTT
CASSLQGQATGELFF
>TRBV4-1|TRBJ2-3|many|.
TGCGCCAGCAGCCTTGAGGTTACGACAGATACGCAGTATTTT
CASSLEVTTDTQYF
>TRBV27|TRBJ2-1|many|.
TGTGCCAGCAGTTCGGAGGGCTTGGGGCAGTTCTTC
CASSSEGLGQFF
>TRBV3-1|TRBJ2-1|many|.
TGTGCCAGCAGCCCAACCAACAGGGCCAGGGAGCAGTTCTTC
CASSPTNRAREQFF
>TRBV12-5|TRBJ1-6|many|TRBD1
TGTGCTAGTGGTTTGGAAATAAGACAGGGATATCCTGGTTCACCCCTCCACTTT
CASGLEIRQGYPGSPLHF
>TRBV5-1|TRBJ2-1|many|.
TGCGCCAGCAGCCCCCTGGACTCCTCCTACAATGAGCAGTTCTTC
CASSPLDSSYNEQFF
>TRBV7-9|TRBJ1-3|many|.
TGTGCCAGCAGCTTAGGCGACAGTCGCTCTGGAAACACCATATATTTT
CASSLGDSRSGNTIYF
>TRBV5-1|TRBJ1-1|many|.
TGCGCCAGCAGCTTCAACAGGGAGGGCACTGAAGCTTTCTTT
CASSFNREGTEAFF
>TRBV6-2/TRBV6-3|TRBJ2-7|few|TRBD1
TGTGCCAGCAGGGAGACAGGGAACTTCTACGAGCAGTACTTC
CASRETGNFYEQYF
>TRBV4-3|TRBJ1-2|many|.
TGCGCCAGCAGCTTAGAACGGGGCGGTACCTATGGCTACACCTTC
CASSLERGGTYGYTF
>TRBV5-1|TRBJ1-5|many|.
TGCGCCAGCAGGGATGATTCGAGATGGGGGCCCCAGCATTTT
CASRDDSRWGPQHF
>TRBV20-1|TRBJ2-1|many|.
TGCAGTGGCACCGGTCCGGTACGGTCAGGTGAGCAGTTCTTC
CSGTGPVRSGEQFF
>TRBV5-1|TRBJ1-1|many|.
TGCGCCAGCAGCTTGGAAACGGGGGCGTCGGGGGCTTTCTTT
CASSLETGASGAFF
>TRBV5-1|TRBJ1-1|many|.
TGCGCCAGCAGCTTGGCATACGGGAACACTGAAGCTTTCTTT
CASSLAYGNTEAFF
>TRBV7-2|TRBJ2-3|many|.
TGTGCCAGCAGCTTAGGGGGGTCGGGTACGCAGTATTTT
CASSLGGSGTQYF
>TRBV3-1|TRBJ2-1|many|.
TGTGCCAGCAGCCTGCCGGGAGCCACGAACAATGAGCAGTTCTTC
CASSLPGATNNEQFF
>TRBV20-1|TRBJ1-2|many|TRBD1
TGCAGTGCTAGCGCGACAGGGGGTCCCGGCTACACCTTC
CSASATGGPGYTF
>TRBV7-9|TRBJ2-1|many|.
TGTGCCAGCAGGGAAGCGGTTACGGTAAATGAGCAGTTCTTC
CASREAVTVNEQFF
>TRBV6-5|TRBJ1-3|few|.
TGTGCCAGCACTCCCTCCAAGACGTCTGGAAACACCATATATTTT
CASTPSKTSGNTIYF
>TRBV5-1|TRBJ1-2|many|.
TGCGCCAGCAGCCCTCTGGTGTTGGGAGGCTACACCTTC
CASSPLVLGGYTF
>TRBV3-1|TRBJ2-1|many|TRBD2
TGTGCCAGCAGCCAAGCACTAGCGGGTTACAATGAGCAGTTCTTC
CASSQALAGYNEQFF
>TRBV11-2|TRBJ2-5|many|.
TGTGCCAGCAGCAAGGGAGCATACCCAGAGACCCAGTACTTC
CASSKGAYPETQYF
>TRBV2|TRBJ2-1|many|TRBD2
TGTGCCAGCAGTTTAGCGAGCGGGATGTTTACTGAGCAGTTCTTC
CASSLASGMFTEQFF
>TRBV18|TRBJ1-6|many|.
TGTGCCAGCTCACCACGCTCAGTGGGAAATTCACCCCTCCACTTT
CASSPRSVGNSPLHF
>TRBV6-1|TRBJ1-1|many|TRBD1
TGTGCCGGACAGGGAAATTCCATGAACACTGAAGCTTTCTTT
CAGQGNSMNTEAFF
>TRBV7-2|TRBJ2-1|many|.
TGTGCCAGCAGCTTAGTGGCAGTCAGCTCCTACAATGAGCAGTTCTTC
CASSLVAVSSYNEQFF
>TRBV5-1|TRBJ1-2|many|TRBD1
TGCGCCAGCAGCTTGGCTGGGGACAGTTACTATGGCTACACCTTC
CASSLAGDSYYGYTF
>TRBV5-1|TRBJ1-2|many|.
TGCGCCAGCAGAAGCATTGAGGGCCGGATGCTAGATGGCTACACCTTC
CASRSIEGRMLDGYTF
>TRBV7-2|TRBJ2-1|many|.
TGTGCCAGCAGCTTGCCCCCCTACAATGAGCAGTTCTTC
CASSLPPYNEQFF
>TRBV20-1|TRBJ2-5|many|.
TGCAGTGCGAGCCGGGGACGGTTCCAAGAGACCCAGTACTTC
CSASRGRFQETQYF